Below, 8 T cell receptor beta chains from the same sample are listed, as sequenced in a study of metastatic and nonmetastatic thyroid tumors. No treatment had been given to any patient before thyroid surgery. TCRdb re-called the PCR reads via MiXCR. The table shows around 26,000 clones, with approximately 20% occurring only once. The sequencing sample was made of blood. The source is a female donor with papillary thyroid cancer or a benign thyroid nodule (not recorded which). Some clones in this sample may be carry-over from other donors' samples.

This clone was counted ten times or more. The chain uses TRBV19 and TRBJ1-2; TRBD1 agrees at 9 bases. Unmatched junction bases numbered 12, after V lost 10 bases and J lost 6 bases. The CDR3 extends over 14 amino acids. Germline V CDR1 and CDR2: LNHDA, SQIVND (reference sequence). The CDR3 sequence is CATSRGTGRNGYTF. For the CDR3, the DNA is TGTGCCACCTCCCGGGGGACAGGGCGGAATGGCTACACCTTC.

This clone appeared a few times. The chain couples TRBV15 to TRBJ1-1; 7 bases align to TRBD1. Germline V gene data show CDR1 as LNHNV and CDR2 as YYDKDF (reference sequence). The J segment lost 8 bases and the V segment lost 2 bases, leaving 5 bases of the junction unmatched. The CDR3 spans 13 residues. The CDR3 protein is CATSRINRGEAFF. CDR3 bases: TGTGCCACCAGCAGAATAAACAGGGGAGAAGCTTTCTTT.

Details on this clone: Compared with germline, one end of the junction differs, possibly owing to a read error. V usage is TRBV28 and J usage is TRBJ2-3; 7 bases agree with TRBD2. The CDR3 consists of 14 residues. The germline V gene has CDR1 MDHEN and CDR2 SYDVKM. In DNA, the CDR3 is TGTGCCATAGCGGGTATGTGGAGTGTAGATACGCAGTACTTT. Protein sequence: CAIAGMWSVDTQYF.

This clone was observed at least ten times. A read error is possible here, since a much larger clone lies one base away. The V and J genes are TRBV12-3 or TRBV12-4 and TRBJ2-1; TRBD2 matches at 12 bases. The CDR3 consists of 15 residues. Trimming cost V 6 bases and J 10 bases; bases outside gene matches: 10. This chain's CDR3 is CASSPGLAGPREQFF. CDR3 DNA: TGTGCCAGCAGCCCGGGACTAGCGGGCCCTAGGGAGCAGTTCTTC.

This clone was seen many times. DNA of the CDR3: TGTGCCATCAGTGACCGAGCGGGGGGAGGGGGCAATGAGCAGTTCTTC. As protein: CAISDRAGGGGNEQFF. The chain links TRBV10-3 to TRBJ2-1, with 9 positions matching TRBD2. The V gene's germline CDR1 is ENHRY and CDR2 SYGVKD. Trimming removed 3 bases from V and 6 bases from J; junction bases left unmatched: 9. CDR3 length: 16 amino acids.

This clone has ten or more counts. The chain has TRBV6-5 and TRBJ1-4, with D perhaps TRBD1 (5 bases). The CDR3 totals 16 residues. V lost 2 bases and J 8 bases, leaving 18 bases between the germline ends. CDR1 is MNHEY and CDR2 is SVGAGI in the germline V gene. The CDR3 region has the DNA TGTGCCAGCAGTTACGCAACCGGGGGAGTTAGAGAAAAACTGTTTTTT. This codes for CASSYATGGVREKLFF.

By sample fraction, this clone is medium-sized. DNA of the CDR3: TGTGCCAGCAGTTCCCCCTGGTCCAACTACGAGCAGTACTTC. It yields the protein CASSSPWSNYEQYF. The rearrangement uses TRBV27 and TRBJ2-7, with D uncertain. This CDR3 has 14 amino acids. Germline lookup yields CDR1 MNHEY and CDR2 SMNVEV (reference sequence). V was shortened by 4 bases and J by 3 bases, with 13 bases between the two germline ends.

The rearrangement links TRBV19 to TRBJ2-6; TRBD1 might be the D (5 bases). Trimming took off 6 bases at V and 4 bases at J, with 19 bases between the two ends. CDR1 LNHDA and CDR2 SQIVND come from the germline V gene (reference sequence). This CDR3 is 17 amino acids long. The CDR3 loop reads CASSVGVTISGANVLTF. DNA of the CDR3: TGTGCCAGTAGCGTAGGGGTTACCATCTCCGGGGCCAACGTCCTGACTTTC. The complete variable domain, with remaining parts taken from reference TRBV19 and TRBJ2-6, reads DGGITQSPKYLFRKEGQNVTLSCEQNLNHDAMYWYRQDPGQGLRLIYYSQIVNDFQKGDIAEGYSVSREKKESFPLTVTSAQKNPTAFYLCASSVGVTISGANVLTFGAGSRLTVL.